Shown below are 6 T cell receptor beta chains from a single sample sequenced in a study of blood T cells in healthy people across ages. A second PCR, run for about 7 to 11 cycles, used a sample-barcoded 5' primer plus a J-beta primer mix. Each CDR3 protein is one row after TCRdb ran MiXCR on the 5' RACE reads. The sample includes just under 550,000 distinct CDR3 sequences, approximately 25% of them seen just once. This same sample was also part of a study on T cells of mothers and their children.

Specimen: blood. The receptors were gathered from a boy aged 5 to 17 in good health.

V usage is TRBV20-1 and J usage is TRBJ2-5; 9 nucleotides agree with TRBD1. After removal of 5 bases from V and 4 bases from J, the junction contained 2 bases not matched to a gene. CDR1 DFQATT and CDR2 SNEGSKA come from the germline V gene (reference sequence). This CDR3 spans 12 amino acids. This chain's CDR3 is CSAATGGETQYF. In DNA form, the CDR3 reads TGCAGTGCTGCGACAGGGGGAGAGACCCAGTACTTC.

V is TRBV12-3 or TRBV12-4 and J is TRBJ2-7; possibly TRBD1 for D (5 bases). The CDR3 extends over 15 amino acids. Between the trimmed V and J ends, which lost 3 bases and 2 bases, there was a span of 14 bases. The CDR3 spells CASSFQGSLPYEQYF. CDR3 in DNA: TGTGCCAGCAGTTTTCAGGGCAGCTTACCCTACGAGCAGTACTTC.

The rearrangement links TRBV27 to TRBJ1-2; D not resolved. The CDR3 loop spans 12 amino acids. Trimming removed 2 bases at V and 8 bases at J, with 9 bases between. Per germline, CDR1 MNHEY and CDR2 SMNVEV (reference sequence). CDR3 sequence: CASSLDGKGYTF. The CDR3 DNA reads TGTGCCAGCAGTTTAGATGGAAAGGGCTACACCTTC.

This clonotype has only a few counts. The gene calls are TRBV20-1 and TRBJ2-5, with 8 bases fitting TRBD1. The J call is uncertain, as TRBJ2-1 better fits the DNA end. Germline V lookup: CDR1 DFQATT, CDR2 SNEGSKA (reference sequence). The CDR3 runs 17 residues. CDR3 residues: CSARDGRTGGWGNEQFF. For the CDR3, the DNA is TGCAGTGCTAGAGATGGACGAACAGGGGGATGGGGCAATGAGCAGTTCTTC.

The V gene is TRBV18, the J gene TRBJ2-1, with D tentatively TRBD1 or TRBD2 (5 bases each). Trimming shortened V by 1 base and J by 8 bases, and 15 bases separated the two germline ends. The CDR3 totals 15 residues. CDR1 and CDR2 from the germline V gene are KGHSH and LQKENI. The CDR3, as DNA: TGTGCCAGCTCACCACGTCGGGACCCGGGCTATGAGCAGTTCTTC. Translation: CASSPRRDPGYEQFF.

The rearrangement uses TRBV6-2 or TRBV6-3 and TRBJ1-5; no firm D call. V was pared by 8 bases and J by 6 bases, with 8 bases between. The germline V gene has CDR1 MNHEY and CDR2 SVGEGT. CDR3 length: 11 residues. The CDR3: CASGYGQPQHF. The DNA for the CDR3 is TGTGCCAGCGGGTATGGTCAGCCCCAGCATTTT.